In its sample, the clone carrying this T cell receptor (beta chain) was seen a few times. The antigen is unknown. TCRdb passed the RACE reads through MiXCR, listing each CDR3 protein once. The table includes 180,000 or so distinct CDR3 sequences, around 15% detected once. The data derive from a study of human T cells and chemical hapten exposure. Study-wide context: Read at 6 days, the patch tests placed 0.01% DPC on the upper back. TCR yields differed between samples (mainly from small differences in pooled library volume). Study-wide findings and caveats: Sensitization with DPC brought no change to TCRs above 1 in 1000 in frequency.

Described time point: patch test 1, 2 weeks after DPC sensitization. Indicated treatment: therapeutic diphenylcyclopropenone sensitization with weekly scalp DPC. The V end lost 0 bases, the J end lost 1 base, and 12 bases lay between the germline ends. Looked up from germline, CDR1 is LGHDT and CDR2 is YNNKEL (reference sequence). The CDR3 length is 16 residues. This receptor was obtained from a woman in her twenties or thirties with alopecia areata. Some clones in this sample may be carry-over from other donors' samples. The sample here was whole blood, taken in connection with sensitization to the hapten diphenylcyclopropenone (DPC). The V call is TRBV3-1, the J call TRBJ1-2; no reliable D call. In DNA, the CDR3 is TGTGCCAGCAGCCAAGATCGCGGCAGAGATAACTATGGCTACACCTTC. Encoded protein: CASSQDRGRDNYGYTF.